Below are 21 T cell receptor beta chains sequenced from a single sample in a study of radiation and T cells in renal cell carcinoma. Time point reported: baseline pretreatment blood. Documented treatment: 15 Gy SBRT to primary tumor, nephrectomy 4 weeks later. Produced via immunoSEQ multiplex PCR; TCRdb's table is partial and in-frame only. The sample holds tens of thousands of clones, 78% seen once. The sample consisted of blood, taken from a patient whose treatment included radiotherapy and nephrectomy. All receptors come from a man aged 55 to 70 with renal cell carcinoma.

The chain carries TRBV6-6 and TRBJ2-3, with 7 bases identical to TRBD1. Losses at the gene ends were 5 bases for V and 6 bases for J; bases not matched to a gene: 5. The CDR3 has 13 residues. Germline V lookup: CDR1 MNHNY, CDR2 SVGAGI (reference sequence). CDR3 in DNA: TGTGCCAGCAGTAGATCACAGGGGGATACGCAGTATTTT. Amino acids: CASSRSQGDTQYF.

The chain joins TRBV5-1 to TRBJ2-3; 7 positions match TRBD2. The trim removed 1 base at V and 0 bases at J, leaving 8 bases unmatched. Germline V gene lookup returns CDR1 SGHRS and CDR2 YFSETQ. This CDR3 comprises 17 residues. The CDR3 is CASSLSPAGFSTDTQYF. The CDR3 DNA reads as TGCGCCAGCAGCTTGAGTCCAGCGGGGTTTAGCACAGATACGCAGTATTTT.

V is TRBV11-3 and J is TRBJ2-2; D not resolved. The CDR3 consists of 15 residues. The V end was cut by 4 bases, the J end by 8 bases, with 17 bases between. Germline V gives CDR1 SGHNT, CDR2 YENEEA. This CDR3 is CASSSPGQTTGELFF. CDR3 DNA sequence: TGTGCCAGCAGCTCACCGGGCCAGACAACGGGGGAGCTGTTTTTT. Variable domain in full (rest from reference TRBV11-3 and TRBJ2-2): EAGVVQSPRYKIIEKKQPVAFWCNPISGHNTLYWYLQNLGQGPELLIRYENEEAVDDSQLPKDRFSAERLKGVDSTLKIQPAELGDSAVYLCASSSPGQTTGELFFGEGSRLTVL.

This clone was found a few times. The gene calls are TRBV30 and TRBJ1-1, with D unresolved. The V gene's germline CDR1 is GTSNPN and CDR2 SVGIG (reference sequence). Deletions cut 5 bases from V and 0 bases from J, with 7 bases between. The CDR3 is made up of 12 amino acids. In DNA, the CDR3 is TGTGCCTGGGGAAGAATGAACACTGAAGCTTTCTTT. Translation gives CAWGRMNTEAFF.

There are a few counts of this clone. The sample has other DNA sequences that encode this CDR3 too. This CDR3 is CASRKNTEAFF. The CDR3 coding sequence is TGTGCCAGCAGGAAGAACACTGAAGCTTTCTTT. The chain combines TRBV27 with TRBJ1-1, with no clear D. CDR3 size: 11 residues. V gave up 6 bases and J gave up 1 base, with 3 bases separating them. Per the germline V gene, CDR1 is MNHEY and CDR2 is SMNVEV (reference sequence).

This clone was seen only once. A junction boundary mismatches the germline segment, possibly from a read error. This chain connects TRBV7-3 to TRBJ2-3; 11 nucleotides align to TRBD2. This CDR3 spans 16 amino acids. Germline-derived CDR1 and CDR2 are SGHTA and FQGTGA. CDR3 in amino acids: CASSSNLAGGTGTQYF. The CDR3 bases are TGTGCCAGCAGCTCCAATCTAGCGGGGGGCACAGGTACGCAGTATTTT. Full variable domain (rest looked up from reference TRBV7-3 and TRBJ2-3): GAGVSQTPSNKVTEKGKYVELRCDPISGHTALYWYRQSLGQGPEFLIYFQGTGAADDSGLPNDRFFAVRPEGSVSTLKIQRTERGDSAVYLCASSSNLAGGTGTQYFGPGTRLTVL.

The CDR3 nucleotides are TGCGCCAGCAGCCCCGGGAACACTGAAGCTTTCTTT. Protein product: CASSPGNTEAFF. The rearrangement joins TRBV5-1 to TRBJ1-1; D not certain. Germline values: CDR1 SGHRS, CDR2 YFSETQ. Between the trimmed V and J ends, which lost 4 bases and 1 base, there was a span of 5 bases. The CDR3 has 12 residues.

V is TRBV2 and J is TRBJ1-2; D unresolved. The ends were cut back, 6 bases at V and 5 bases at J, with 10 bases in the middle. This CDR3 region has 12 residues. Per germline, CDR1 SNHLY and CDR2 FYNNEI. The CDR3 sequence is CASSGLWYGYTF. CDR3 sequence (DNA): TGTGCCAGCAGCGGTTTATGGTATGGCTACACCTTC. Complete variable domain (other parts from reference TRBV2 and TRBJ1-2): EPEVTQTPSHQVTQMGQEVILRCVPISNHLYFYWYRQILGQKVEFLVSFYNNEISEKSEIFDDQFSVERPDGSNFTLKIRSTKLEDSAMYFCASSGLWYGYTFGSGTRLTVV.

This clone was found once. It may be a read error: a sequence one base away is much more abundant. Other DNA sequences in the sample encode the same CDR3. The chain recombines TRBV27 with TRBJ2-2; no reliable D call. V was trimmed by 3 bases and J by 4 bases, leaving 3 bases between them. Germline V gives CDR1 MNHEY, CDR2 SMNVEV (reference sequence). The CDR3 runs to 12 residues. The CDR3 region has the DNA TGTGCCAGCAGTTTCGGCACCGGGGAGCTGTTTTTT. It codes for CASSFGTGELFF.

The V call is TRBV5-6, the J call TRBJ1-1; D perhaps matches TRBD1 (5 bases). From germline, CDR1 is SGHDT and CDR2 YYEEEE. The V and J ends lost 7 bases and 3 bases respectively, with 22 bases between them. This CDR3 contains 16 residues. This CDR3 is CASASITGGRDTEAFF. CDR3 nucleotide sequence: TGTGCCAGCGCCTCGATCACCGGGGGACGGGACACTGAAGCTTTCTTT.

This sequence joins TRBV5-1 and TRBJ1-2, with TRBD1 as a possible D gene (5 bases). The CDR3 contains 15 residues. Germline assignment: CDR1 SGHRS and CDR2 YFSETQ. Trimming pared 7 bases from V and 5 bases from J, leaving 21 bases between. The DNA for the CDR3 is TGCGCCAGCGGATCAGTGGGGGAGGACCTGTATGGCTACACCTTC. This sequence encodes CASGSVGEDLYGYTF.

The chain couples TRBV28 to TRBJ2-5; TRBD1 is a possible D gene (6 bases). The CDR3 has 16 amino acids. Germline CDR1 and CDR2: MDHEN and SYDVKM. V was clipped by 5 bases and J by 0 bases, with 16 bases between them. CDR3 amino acids: CASSPSKDSDQETQYF. The CDR3 DNA is TGTGCCAGCAGTCCCTCGAAGGACAGTGACCAAGAGACCCAGTACTTC.

The gene calls are TRBV14 and TRBJ1-1; 9 positions match TRBD1. With V trimmed by 4 bases and J by 12 bases, 12 bases remained unmatched. The CDR3 sequence is 14 residues long. Germline-derived CDR1 and CDR2 are SGHDN and FVKESK. CDR3 in DNA: TGTGCCAGCAGCCCGATAGGGGGACAGGGTTTGTCTTTCTTT. This translates into CASSPIGGQGLSFF.

V usage is TRBV5-1 and J usage is TRBJ2-3, with 7 nucleotides matching TRBD2. V lost 1 base and J lost 5; bases outside the gene matches: 10. Germline V gives CDR1 SGHRS, CDR2 YFSETQ. The CDR3 sequence is 16 residues long. The chain's CDR3 is CASSLPSPRELDTQYF. DNA for the CDR3: TGCGCCAGCAGCTTGCCATCTCCGCGGGAGTTAGATACGCAGTATTTT.

The rearrangement links TRBV11-1 to TRBJ2-3; 10 bases are a match to TRBD2. The CDR3 has 15 residues. The J segment lost 5 bases and the V segment lost 5 bases, leaving 7 bases of the junction unmatched. Germline CDR1 and CDR2: SGHAT and FQDESV (reference sequence). In nucleotides, the CDR3 is TGTGCCAGCAGCCCAAGCGGGAGGGCCGGAGATACGCAGTATTTT. Translation gives CASSPSGRAGDTQYF.

V usage is TRBV10-1 and J usage is TRBJ2-1; 9 bases line up with TRBD2. Germline V gene data show CDR1 as WNHNN and CDR2 as SYGVQD (reference sequence). CDR3 length equals 16 residues. V was clipped by 3 bases and J by 6 bases; unmatched bases: 9. The CDR3 here is CASSEESAGGGNEQFF. The CDR3, as DNA: TGCGCCAGCAGTGAAGAATCGGCGGGAGGGGGCAATGAGCAGTTCTTC.

This clone has more than one count but fewer than ten. V usage is TRBV14 and J usage is TRBJ2-2; TRBD1 might be the D (6 bases). The CDR3 sequence is 17 residues long. The V end was cut by 3 bases, the J end by 2 bases, with 16 bases between. In germline, CDR1 is SGHDN, CDR2 FVKESK. As DNA, the CDR3 is TGTGCCAGCAGCCAGGCAGTAGGGGGACCAAACACCGGGGAGCTGTTTTTT. Translated: CASSQAVGGPNTGELFF. The variable domain in full, completed from reference TRBV14 and TRBJ2-2, reads EAGVTQFPSHSVIEKGQTVTLRCDPISGHDNLYWYRRVMGKEIKFLLHFVKESKQDESGMPNNRFLAERTGGTYSTLKVQPAELEDSGVYFCASSQAVGGPNTGELFFGEGSRLTVL.

The chain is built from TRBV6-5 and TRBJ1-4; D is perhaps TRBD1 (5 bases). V dropped 0 bases and J dropped 7 bases, with 15 bases sitting between them. The CDR3 is made up of 16 amino acids. Germline-derived CDR1 and CDR2 are MNHEY and SVGAGI. Here the CDR3 reads CASSYSSMGGGEKLFF. Written as DNA, the CDR3 is TGTGCCAGCAGTTACTCGAGTATGGGGGGGGGTGAAAAACTGTTTTTT.

This clone is a singleton in its sample. The CDR3 nucleotides are TGTGCCAGCAGTTTTCCTAGCGGGAGGGGGGAGCTGTTTTTT. Protein product: CASSFPSGRGELFF. V gene TRBV6-6 combines with J gene TRBJ2-2; 11 bases agree with TRBD2. V trimming: 4 bases; J trimming: 8 bases; junction bases outside the gene matches: 3. The CDR3 has 14 amino acids. Germline V gene sequence: CDR1 MNHNY, CDR2 SVGAGI (reference sequence).

The rearrangement joins TRBV5-1 to TRBJ2-7; 7 bases agree with TRBD2. The CDR3 is 15 residues long. Per the germline V gene, CDR1 is SGHRS and CDR2 is YFSETQ. V dropped 1 base and J dropped 3; count of bases not matched to a gene: 7. CDR3 coding DNA: TGCGCCAGCAGCTTGAGCCTAGCGGTAGACTACGAGCAGTACTTC. Translated: CASSLSLAVDYEQYF.

The V call is TRBV4-1, the J call TRBJ1-4; TRBD1 is a possible D gene (6 bases). Germline V gene sequence: CDR1 MGHRA, CDR2 YSYEKL. The ends were cut back, 0 bases at V and 4 bases at J, with 21 bases in the middle. The CDR3 covers 19 residues. The CDR3 protein is CASSQEVRTGATVNEKLFF. For the CDR3, the DNA is TGCGCCAGCAGCCAAGAAGTCAGGACGGGGGCTACGGTTAATGAAAAACTGTTTTTT.